These 11 T cell receptor beta chains were sequenced from one sample in a study of Ad26.COV2.S vaccination and SARS-CoV-2 variants. Treatment described: about 20 received Ad26.COV2.S at low or high dose, single or two shots; about 5 received placebo; per-sample allocation not given. Sampling occurred on day 63 after the first vaccine or placebo injection. The assay was immunoSEQ multiplex PCR, and TCRdb's table has in-frame clones only and misses some. The table includes some 390,000 clones, 70% to 90% detected once. The specimen was peripheral blood, collected in a trial of Ad26.COV2.S vaccine versus placebo. All receptors derive from a person between 18 and 60 years old who received the Ad26.COV2.S COVID-19 vaccine or a placebo.

This chain joins TRBV12-5 and TRBJ2-3, with a tentative D call TRBD1 (6 bases). Trimming pared 3 bases from V and 3 bases from J, leaving 22 bases between. CDR1 is LGHNT, CDR2 FRNRAP, per germline. This CDR3 region has 18 residues. The CDR3 DNA is TGTGCTAGTGGTTTCTACAACGGAAGGGACATCGGTACAGATACGCAGTATTTT. Translated, it gives CASGFYNGRDIGTDTQYF.

V is TRBV5-4 and J is TRBJ2-2, with 16 bases aligning to TRBD2. CDR3 length: 19 residues. CDR1 and CDR2 (germline): SGHNT, YYREEE (reference sequence). The V and J ends lost 0 bases and 6 bases, in that order; junction bases with no gene match: 8. The CDR3 DNA sequence: TGTGCCAGCAGCTTGGTCCCGGGACTAGCGGGAGGGCCCTCCGGGGAGCTGTTTTTT. It yields the protein CASSLVPGLAGGPSGELFF.

The chain uses TRBV5-1 and TRBJ2-3, with 16 bases that match TRBD2. Germline V gives CDR1 SGHRS, CDR2 YFSETQ. The junction had 13 bases not matched to a gene; V was cut back by 3 bases and J by 9 bases. The CDR3 runs 18 residues. Here the CDR3 DNA reads TGCGCCAGCAGCTCCCAGGGACTAGCGGGAGGGCCCGCAGGCACGCAGTATTTT. Translating gives CASSSQGLAGGPAGTQYF.

V gene TRBV7-9 combines with J gene TRBJ1-1; no clear D. This CDR3 region has 15 residues. V was shortened by 1 base and J by 2 bases, with 11 bases between the two germline ends. Germline CDR1 is SEHNR and CDR2 is FQNEAQ (reference sequence). In DNA, the CDR3 is TGTGCCAGCAGCTTAGACGGCCGAATCAACACTGAAGCTTTCTTT. Amino acids: CASSLDGRINTEAFF.

This chain connects TRBV12-3 or TRBV12-4 to TRBJ1-1; 8 bases align to TRBD1. V shed 3 bases, J shed 4 bases, and the junction held 1 base outside the gene matches. There are 13 residues in the CDR3. CDR3 in DNA: TGTGCCAGCAGTTTTCAGGGGGCCACTGAAGCTTTCTTT. It encodes CASSFQGATEAFF.

CDR3 protein: CASSLETGDKQYF. CDR3 bases: TGCGCCAGCAGCTTGGAAACAGGGGACAAGCAGTACTTC. The chain employs TRBV5-1 and TRBJ2-7; 7 nucleotides agree with TRBD1. CDR1 and CDR2 from the germline V gene are SGHRS and YFSETQ. The ends lost 0 bases at V and 8 bases at J; junction bases unmatched: 5. This CDR3 region has 13 residues.

The rearrangement links TRBV4-1 to TRBJ2-1; D may be TRBD2 (6 bases). This CDR3 contains 18 residues. V lost 1 base and J lost 7, with 23 bases in between. CDR1 MGHRA and CDR2 YSYEKL come from the germline V gene. Here the CDR3 reads CASSQANRRTIPPNEQFF. The CDR3, as DNA: TGCGCCAGCAGCCAAGCGAACCGACGGACTATTCCGCCTAATGAGCAGTTCTTC.

This sequence joins TRBV12-5 and TRBJ1-2; D not resolved. V was cut by 3 bases and J by 5 bases, with 7 bases left in between. CDR1 and CDR2 (germline): LGHNT, FRNRAP. The CDR3 runs to 12 residues. The CDR3 coding sequence is TGTGCTAGTGGTTTAGAGGTGTATGGCTACACCTTC. Residues: CASGLEVYGYTF.

The chain has TRBV30 and TRBJ2-3, with TRBD2 matching over 8 bases. J gave up 1 base and V 0 bases, and 3 bases lay outside the gene matches. CDR1 is GTSNPN and CDR2 is SVGIG in the germline V gene (reference sequence). The CDR3 runs to 15 residues. The CDR3 sequence is CAWSVPGRGTDTQYF. The CDR3 nucleotides are TGTGCCTGGAGTGTACCCGGGAGGGGCACAGATACGCAGTATTTT. Full variable domain (outside the CDR3, taken from reference TRBV30 and TRBJ2-3): SQTIHQWPATLVQPVGSPLSLECTVEGTSNPNLYWYRQAAGRGLQLLFYSVGIGQISSEVPQNLSASRPQDRQFILSSKKLLLSDSGFYLCAWSVPGRGTDTQYFGPGTRLTVL.

The rearrangement joins TRBV5-4 to TRBJ2-1; D possibly uses TRBD1 or TRBD2 (6 bases each). The V end was cut by 0 bases, the J end by 2 bases, with 9 bases between. This CDR3 spans 15 amino acids. The germline CDR1 and CDR2 sequences are SGHNT and YYREEE (reference sequence). The CDR3 nucleotides are TGTGCCAGCAGCTTGGGGGGGGCGACCTACAATGAGCAGTTCTTC. Protein: CASSLGGATYNEQFF.

This rearrangement joins TRBV5-1 to TRBJ2-3; D is ambiguous. Deletions cut 0 bases from V and 0 bases from J, with 5 bases between. The CDR3 is 14 amino acids. Germline V gene sequence: CDR1 SGHRS, CDR2 YFSETQ. The CDR3 is CASSLGSSTDTQYF. The CDR3 bases are TGCGCCAGCAGCTTGGGGTCTAGCACAGATACGCAGTATTTT.